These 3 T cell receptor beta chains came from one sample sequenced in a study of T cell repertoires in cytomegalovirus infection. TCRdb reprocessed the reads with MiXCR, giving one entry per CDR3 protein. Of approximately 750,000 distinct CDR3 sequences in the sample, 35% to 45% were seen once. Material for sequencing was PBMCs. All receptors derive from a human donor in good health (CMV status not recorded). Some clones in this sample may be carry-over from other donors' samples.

CDR3 sequence (DNA): TGTGCCAGCAGCCCGGACTTAATGCGGGCCTACGAGCAGTACTTC. This translates into CASSPDLMRAYEQYF. This sequence joins TRBV7-2 and TRBJ2-7; maybe TRBD2 (5 bases). Germline CDR1 and CDR2: SGHTA and FQGNSA. V lost 5 bases, J lost 2 bases, and 16 bases lay in between. This CDR3 spans 15 amino acids.

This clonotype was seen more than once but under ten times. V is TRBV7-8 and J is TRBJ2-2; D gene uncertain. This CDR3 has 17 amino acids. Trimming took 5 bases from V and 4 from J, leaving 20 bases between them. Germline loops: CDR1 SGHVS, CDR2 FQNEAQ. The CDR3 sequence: CASSAEHVLISTGELFF. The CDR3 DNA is TGTGCCAGCAGCGCGGAGCACGTTCTTATTTCCACCGGGGAGCTGTTTTTT. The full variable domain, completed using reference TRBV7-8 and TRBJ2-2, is GAGVSQSPRYKVAKRGQDVALRCDPISGHVSLFWYQQALGQGPEFLTYFQNEAQLDKSGLPSDRFFAERPEGSVSTLKIQRTQQEDSAVYLCASSAEHVLISTGELFFGEGSRLTVL.

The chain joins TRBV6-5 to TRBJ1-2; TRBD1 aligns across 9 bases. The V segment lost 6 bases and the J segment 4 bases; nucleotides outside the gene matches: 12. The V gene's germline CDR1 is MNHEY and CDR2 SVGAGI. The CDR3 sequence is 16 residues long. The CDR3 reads CASRTSVGQGIYGYTF. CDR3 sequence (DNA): TGTGCCAGCAGGACCAGCGTGGGACAGGGAATCTATGGCTACACCTTC.